A single sample gave rise to the 20 T cell receptor beta chains below, sequenced in a study of T cells in Graves' hyperthyroidism and ophthalmopathy. What was amplified from RNA transcripts were TCR beta CDR3 regions. Carried out on the TCR CDR3, a first-round RT-PCR used the HTBI primer set. One entry per CDR3 protein results from TCRdb running MiXCR on the multiplex PCR reads. The sample carries 470,000 or so distinct CDR3 sequences, 20% to 25% recorded once. Sample: blood. The receptor source for this set is a man younger than 30 with Graves' hyperthyroidism.

The chain joins TRBV5-1 to TRBJ2-7; weak D call: TRBD1 (8 bases). Germline V CDR1 and CDR2: SGHRS, YFSETQ. Trimming cost V 3 bases and J 3 bases, with 13 bases left between them. The CDR3 covers 14 residues. The CDR3 loop is CASSWGGQDYEQYF. The CDR3 bases are TGCGCCAGCAGCTGGGGGGGACAGGACTACGAGCAGTACTTC.

This clonotype occurred many times. V usage is TRBV28 and J usage is TRBJ2-7; D is uncertain. The V gene's germline CDR1 is MDHEN and CDR2 SYDVKM. Trimming stripped 5 bases from V and 2 bases from J, with 13 bases between. The CDR3 runs 14 residues. The CDR3: CASSPDGPPYEQYF. The CDR3, as DNA: TGTGCCAGCAGTCCGGATGGGCCACCCTACGAGCAGTACTTC.

This clonotype was picked up many times. The J gene is TRBJ1-2, the V gene TRBV30; TRBD1 might be the D (5 bases). This CDR3 spans 10 amino acids. V gave up 5 bases and J gave up 5 bases, with 6 bases separating them. Germline V CDR1 and CDR2: GTSNPN, SVGIG (reference sequence). CDR3 region: CAWGAYGYTF. The CDR3 DNA follows: TGTGCCTGGGGGGCTTATGGCTACACCTTC.

This clonotype appeared a few times. The chain combines TRBV6-1 with TRBJ1-2, with D possibly matching TRBD1 (6 bases). CDR1 is MNHNS and CDR2 is SASEGT in the germline V gene. The CDR3 runs 13 residues. V lost 7 bases to trimming and J lost 2 bases, with 11 bases between them. The CDR3 DNA is TGTGCCAGCAAGCGACAGGCGAACTATGGCTACACCTTC. It is translated as CASKRQANYGYTF.

There are many counts of this clonotype. The V and J genes are TRBV11-2 and TRBJ1-1; D not certain. CDR1 and CDR2 (germline): SGHAT, FQNNGV. CDR3 length equals 14 residues. V lost 1 base, J lost 7 bases, and 13 bases lay in between. In DNA form, the CDR3 reads TGTGCCAGCAGCTTAGGTACACGGACCCGTGAAGCTTTCTTT. Its translation is CASSLGTRTREAFF.

This clonotype came up many times. This sequence joins TRBV7-9 and TRBJ1-1, with a weak D call TRBD1 (5 bases). Trimming removed 0 bases from V and 6 bases from J, with 11 bases in between. The CDR3 spans 14 residues. Germline V gene data show CDR1 as SEHNR and CDR2 as FQNEAQ (reference sequence). Here the CDR3 DNA reads TGTGCCAGCAGCTTAGCTTCAGGGATGGCTGAAGCTTTCTTT. It is translated as CASSLASGMAEAFF.

This clonotype was observed a few times. The chain carries TRBV6-5 and TRBJ2-2; D call uncertain. From germline, CDR1 is MNHEY and CDR2 SVGAGI. V gave up 0 bases and J gave up 1 base, with 6 bases separating them. The CDR3 extends over 15 amino acids. The CDR3 DNA reads as TGTGCCAGCAGTTACTCGATAAGGAACACCGGGGAGCTGTTTTTT. Protein sequence: CASSYSIRNTGELFF.

The rearrangement links TRBV7-2 to TRBJ1-5; D might be TRBD1 (5 bases). Looked up from germline, CDR1 is SGHTA and CDR2 is FQGNSA. V lost 1 base to trimming and J lost 8 bases, with 15 bases between them. The CDR3 has 15 residues. DNA for the CDR3: TGTGCCAGCAGCTTAGGGGACTCGGTTTACGAGCCCCAGCATTTT. It specifies CASSLGDSVYEPQHF.

Notes on this clonotype: Mismatch with germline at one junction end may stem from a read error. The CDR3 sequence is CASSLPRYDYTF. The CDR3 nucleotides are TGTGCCAGCAGTTTACCACGCTATGACTACACCTTC. V gene TRBV28 combines with J gene TRBJ1-2; D unresolved. Per the germline V gene, CDR1 is MDHEN and CDR2 is SYDVKM. The CDR3 is 12 residues long.

The V call is TRBV11-1, the J call TRBJ1-1; a possible D gene is TRBD1 (5 bases). Germline V gene sequence: CDR1 SGHAT, CDR2 FQDESV (reference sequence). With 2 bases removed from V and 0 bases from J, the gap between germline ends came to 13 bases. The CDR3 consists of 16 residues. The CDR3 reads CASSLRGMGVNTEAFF. The CDR3 DNA follows: TGTGCCAGCAGCTTACGGGGGATGGGGGTGAACACTGAAGCTTTCTTT. The full variable domain, completed using reference TRBV11-1 and TRBJ1-1, is EAEVAQSPRYKITEKSQAVAFWCDPISGHATLYWYRQILGQGPELLVQFQDESVVDDSQLPKDRFSAERLKGVDSTLKIQPAELGDSAMYLCASSLRGMGVNTEAFFGQGTRLTVV.

The chain combines TRBV5-1 with TRBJ2-7; weak D call: TRBD1 (5 bases). This CDR3 is built from 15 residues. The germline V and J ends were trimmed by 4 bases and 0 bases, with 14 bases remaining between them. Germline assignment: CDR1 SGHRS and CDR2 YFSETQ. In DNA form, the CDR3 reads TGCGCCAGCAGCCTTTGGTCGGACATCTCCTACGAGCAGTACTTC. Encoded protein: CASSLWSDISYEQYF. Together with reference TRBV5-1 and TRBJ2-7, the CDR3 gives the full variable domain: KAGVTQTPRYLIKTRGQQVTLSCSPISGHRSVSWYQQTPGQGLQFLFEYFSETQRNKGNFPGRFSGRQFSNSRSEMNVSTLELGDSALYLCASSLWSDISYEQYFGPGTRLTVT.

To note about this clonotype: The germline gene is not matched at one end of the junction; a read error may be the cause. The chain carries TRBV6-1 and TRBJ1-2, with a possible D match to TRBD1 (5 bases). Germline V gene data show CDR1 as MNHNS and CDR2 as SASEGT. This CDR3 is 14 amino acids long. The CDR3 sequence: CASSPGTANHGYTF. CDR3 nucleotide sequence: TGTGCCAGCAGCCCCGGGACCGCTAACCATGGCTACACCTTC.

This clonotype has a handful of counts. This chain connects TRBV6-1 to TRBJ1-5, with 7 bases matching TRBD1. CDR1 is MNHNS and CDR2 is SASEGT in the germline V gene. Germline trimming cut 6 bases from V and 5 bases from J; bases unmatched to any gene: 7. This CDR3 is built from 14 residues. Written as DNA, the CDR3 is TGTGCCAGCAGACCGACAGGGTCCGATCAGCCCCAGCATTTT. Its translation is CASRPTGSDQPQHF.

This clonotype has just a few counts. The chain links TRBV5-1 to TRBJ1-2; possibly TRBD1 for D (5 bases). The CDR3 is made up of 15 amino acids. Germline V gene sequence: CDR1 SGHRS, CDR2 YFSETQ. Deletions cut 0 bases from V and 0 bases from J, with 9 bases between. The CDR3 spells CASSLEGTPNYGYTF. In DNA, the CDR3 is TGCGCCAGCAGCTTGGAAGGGACTCCTAACTATGGCTACACCTTC.

This clonotype was counted at least ten times. V usage is TRBV6-1 and J usage is TRBJ1-1; the D gene is possibly TRBD1 (5 bases). The CDR3 totals 13 residues. Germline CDR1 is MNHNS and CDR2 is SASEGT. Trimming stripped 5 bases from V and 6 bases from J, with 13 bases between. The CDR3 loop reads CASSLHRFAEAFF. The CDR3 coding sequence is TGTGCCAGCAGTCTGCACAGGTTCGCTGAAGCTTTCTTT.

This clonotype was seen at least ten times. The chain has TRBV20-1 and TRBJ1-1; D call uncertain. Trimming shortened V by 6 bases and J by 7 bases, and 9 bases separated the two germline ends. The CDR3 sequence is 10 residues long. The germline V gene has CDR1 DFQATT and CDR2 SNEGSKA (reference sequence). The CDR3 bases are TGCAGTGCGTACACCTATGAAGCTTTCTTT. It specifies CSAYTYEAFF.

V is TRBV3-1 and J is TRBJ1-2; D remains ambiguous. The CDR3 has 14 amino acids. The V gene's germline CDR1 is LGHDT and CDR2 YNNKEL (reference sequence). V was cut by 0 bases and J by 6 bases, with 11 bases left in between. In DNA, the CDR3 is TGTGCCAGCAGCCAAGACCCGGGCGTCGATGGCTACACCTTC. Translation gives CASSQDPGVDGYTF.

Here the CDR3 reads CSARTELYYEQYF. The CDR3 DNA reads as TGCAGCGCCAGGACTGAGTTGTATTACGAGCAGTACTTC. This rearrangement joins TRBV29-1 to TRBJ2-7; tentatively, D is TRBD2 (5 bases). CDR1 is SQVTM and CDR2 is ANQGSEA in the germline V gene. The CDR3 sequence is 13 residues long. Trimming removed 7 bases at V and 4 bases at J, with 17 bases between.

This clonotype appeared many times. This chain connects TRBV2 to TRBJ2-7; the D is unclear. The CDR3 spans 12 residues. Germline loops: CDR1 SNHLY, CDR2 FYNNEI. The V gene lost 6 bases and the J gene lost 0 bases, with 6 bases spanning the gap. The CDR3 nucleotides are TGTGCCAGCAGGGAGTTCTCCTACGAGCAGTACTTC. The encoded protein is CASREFSYEQYF.

This clonotype was detected many times. The rearrangement uses TRBV20-1 and TRBJ2-5; D might be TRBD2 (6 bases). From germline, CDR1 is DFQATT and CDR2 SNEGSKA (reference sequence). V was cut by 6 bases and J by 4 bases, with 18 bases left in between. The CDR3 consists of 14 residues. The CDR3 spells CSAPYPGRRETQYF. In DNA form, the CDR3 reads TGCAGTGCCCCGTACCCCGGGAGACGAGAGACCCAGTACTTC.